Listed below are T cell receptor beta chains from one sample, sequenced in a study of cytomegalovirus exposure and HLA in healthy donors. Sequenced by immunoSEQ multiplex PCR; TCRdb stores in-frame clones only, minus some. The table lists about 140,000 clones, 80% of them singletons, with 4.5% to 6.5% in the top ten. The sample comprised PBMCs. These receptors all stem from a male donor in good health and CMV-seronegative. The CDR3 runs from the conserved cysteine through the conserved F or W. A D gene is named only where the DNA matches it firmly. Clone size is given for some rows only: seen once, a few or many times, or a class if the clone is expanded.

J gene: TRBJ2-5; CDR3 length: 14; D gene: -; clone size: -; V gene: TRBV7-9; CDR3 DNA: TGTGCCAGCAGCTTAGAACTGGGCTCTGGGACCCAGTACTTC; CDR3 protein: CASSLELGSGTQYF
J gene: TRBJ2-3; CDR3 length: 16; D gene: -; clone size: -; V gene: TRBV27; CDR3 DNA: TGTGCCAGCGTGGGGAGGGGGATATTTTCCACAGATACGCAGTATTTT; CDR3 protein: CASVGRGIFSTDTQYF
J gene: TRBJ1-2; CDR3 length: 15; D gene: TRBD1; clone size: -; V gene: TRBV7-2; CDR3 DNA: TGTGCCAGCAGCTTAGATAAGACAGGGTGGTATGGCTACACCTTC; CDR3 protein: CASSLDKTGWYGYTF
J gene: TRBJ2-7; CDR3 length: 15; D gene: TRBD1; clone size: -; V gene: TRBV14; CDR3 DNA: TGTGCCAGCAGCCCGATGAAGACAGGGGGAAACGAGCAGTACTTC; CDR3 protein: CASSPMKTGGNEQYF
J gene: TRBJ1-3; CDR3 length: 18; D gene: TRBD1; clone size: -; V gene: TRBV7-6; CDR3 DNA: TGTGCCAGCAGCTTGGGGACAGGGTCCACTTTGGCTGGAAACACCATATATTTT; CDR3 protein: CASSLGTGSTLAGNTIYF
J gene: TRBJ2-7; CDR3 length: 15; D gene: TRBD2; clone size: -; V gene: TRBV11-2; CDR3 DNA: TGTGCCAGCAGCTCCACCCTGCGGGGAGGGCACGAGCAGTACTTC; CDR3 protein: CASSSTLRGGHEQYF
J gene: TRBJ1-6; CDR3 length: 14; D gene: -; clone size: -; V gene: TRBV27; CDR3 DNA: TGTGCCAGCAGTTTAACGGTGTATAATTCACCCCTCCACTTT; CDR3 protein: CASSLTVYNSPLHF
J gene: TRBJ2-5; CDR3 length: 15; D gene: -; clone size: -; V gene: TRBV28; CDR3 DNA: TGTGCCAGCAGTTCACCAGGGGAAAAGGGAGAGACCCAGTACTTC; CDR3 protein: CASSSPGEKGETQYF
J gene: TRBJ1-2; CDR3 length: 12; D gene: -; clone size: -; V gene: TRBV29-1; CDR3 DNA: TGCAGCGTTGAACGGGTGGCCTATGGCTACACCTTC; CDR3 protein: CSVERVAYGYTF
J gene: TRBJ2-2; CDR3 length: 15; D gene: -; clone size: -; V gene: TRBV5-1; CDR3 DNA: TGCGCCAGCAGCTCCGGGGGTTCGAACACCGGGGAGCTGTTTTTT; CDR3 protein: CASSSGGSNTGELFF
J gene: TRBJ2-3; CDR3 length: 15; D gene: -; clone size: -; V gene: TRBV10-1; CDR3 DNA: TGCGCCAGCAGTGCTGGCAGGGGAGTAGCAGATACGCAGTATTTT; CDR3 protein: CASSAGRGVADTQYF
J gene: TRBJ2-7; CDR3 length: 16; D gene: -; clone size: -; V gene: TRBV5-3; CDR3 DNA: TGTGCCAGAAGCCCTCGATGGACAGCGCAAACCTACGAGCAGTACTTC; CDR3 protein: CARSPRWTAQTYEQYF
J gene: TRBJ2-1; CDR3 length: 16; D gene: TRBD2; clone size: -; V gene: TRBV11-1; CDR3 DNA: TGTGCCAGCAGCTTAATTAGCGGGGGGGCTATATATGAGCAGTTCTTC; CDR3 protein: CASSLISGGAIYEQFF
J gene: TRBJ2-5; CDR3 length: 16; D gene: TRBD1; clone size: -; V gene: TRBV13; CDR3 DNA: TGTGCCAGCAGCCTCGGCGACAGGGGGCTCCAAGAGACCCAGTACTTC; CDR3 protein: CASSLGDRGLQETQYF
J gene: TRBJ1-5; CDR3 length: 14; D gene: -; clone size: -; V gene: TRBV5-6; CDR3 DNA: TGTGCCAGCAGCTTGTGGGCAGATCCCCAGCCCCAGCATTTT; CDR3 protein: CASSLWADPQPQHF
J gene: TRBJ1-2; CDR3 length: 15; D gene: TRBD1; clone size: few; V gene: TRBV28; CDR3 DNA: TGTGCCAGCGAGGGGGCAAATCTAGCTAACTATGGCTACACCTTC; CDR3 protein: CASEGANLANYGYTF
J gene: TRBJ2-7; CDR3 length: 14; D gene: TRBD1; clone size: few; V gene: TRBV4-3; CDR3 DNA: TGCGCCAGCGCATTGGGACAGGGATCCTACGAGCAGTACTTC; CDR3 protein: CASALGQGSYEQYF
J gene: TRBJ2-1; CDR3 length: 15; D gene: -; clone size: -; V gene: TRBV9; CDR3 DNA: TGTGCCAGCAGTAGTGGACTGAGCTCCTACAATGAGCAGTTCTTC; CDR3 protein: CASSSGLSSYNEQFF
J gene: TRBJ2-2; CDR3 length: 14; D gene: -; clone size: few; V gene: TRBV29-1; CDR3 DNA: TGCAGCGTTGGAGGTCTATATAACACCGGGGAGCTGTTTTTT; CDR3 protein: CSVGGLYNTGELFF
J gene: TRBJ1-2; CDR3 length: 14; D gene: TRBD1; clone size: -; V gene: TRBV10-3; CDR3 DNA: TGTGCCATCAGTGAGTACAGGGGGTCTGATGGCTACACCTTC; CDR3 protein: CAISEYRGSDGYTF
J gene: TRBJ2-3; CDR3 length: 13; D gene: -; clone size: -; V gene: TRBV9; CDR3 DNA: TGTGCCAGCAGCGTACTAGGACAGTCCTCGCAGTATTTT; CDR3 protein: CASSVLGQSSQYF
J gene: TRBJ2-7; CDR3 length: 17; D gene: -; clone size: -; V gene: TRBV7-9; CDR3 DNA: TGTGCCAGCAGCCAACACCCGCCCCGGGATAGTAACGACGAGCAGTACTTC; CDR3 protein: CASSQHPPRDSNDEQYF
J gene: TRBJ2-1; CDR3 length: 15; D gene: TRBD1; clone size: -; V gene: TRBV7-2; CDR3 DNA: TGTGCCAGCAGCTTCGGACAGGGGCTCGTGTATGAGCAGTTCTTC; CDR3 protein: CASSFGQGLVYEQFF
J gene: TRBJ2-6; CDR3 length: 15; D gene: -; clone size: -; V gene: TRBV5-4; CDR3 DNA: TGTGCCAGCAGCACCCAGAACTCTGGGGCCAACGTCCTGACTTTC; CDR3 protein: CASSTQNSGANVLTF
J gene: TRBJ1-1; CDR3 length: 13; D gene: TRBD1; clone size: -; V gene: TRBV7-2; CDR3 DNA: TGTGCCAGCAGCTTAGCGACAGGGATCCCAGCTTTCTTT; CDR3 protein: CASSLATGIPAFF
J gene: TRBJ1-2; CDR3 length: 14; D gene: -; clone size: -; V gene: TRBV5-4; CDR3 DNA: TGTGCCAGCAGCCCTCCTGACAGGCTCTATGGCTACACCTTC; CDR3 protein: CASSPPDRLYGYTF
J gene: TRBJ2-5; CDR3 length: 14; D gene: TRBD2; clone size: -; V gene: TRBV5-1; CDR3 DNA: TGCGCCAGCAGCTTACGGGGGGACCTCGAGACCCAGTACTTC; CDR3 protein: CASSLRGDLETQYF
J gene: TRBJ2-1; CDR3 length: 12; D gene: -; clone size: -; V gene: TRBV29-1; CDR3 DNA: TGCAGCGTTGTTCCCCAAGCCAATGAGCAGTTCTTC; CDR3 protein: CSVVPQANEQFF
J gene: TRBJ2-7; CDR3 length: 14; D gene: -; clone size: -; V gene: TRBV9; CDR3 DNA: TGTGCCAGCAGCGTAGGCGACACTGGTTACGAGCAGTACTTC; CDR3 protein: CASSVGDTGYEQYF
J gene: TRBJ1-5; CDR3 length: 15; D gene: -; clone size: once; V gene: TRBV19; CDR3 DNA: TGTGCCAGTAGCCCCGCGCGGACACCGGGCCAGCCCCAGCATTTT; CDR3 protein: CASSPARTPGQPQHF
J gene: TRBJ1-1; CDR3 length: 14; D gene: TRBD1; clone size: -; V gene: TRBV5-6; CDR3 DNA: TGTGCCAGCAGCGAGTTACAGGGGCCGACTGAAGCTTTCTTT; CDR3 protein: CASSELQGPTEAFF
J gene: TRBJ1-3; CDR3 length: 16; D gene: TRBD1; clone size: -; V gene: TRBV4-2; CDR3 DNA: TGTGCCAGCACCGCGTCGGGGACAGGGGATGGAAACACCATATATTTT; CDR3 protein: CASTASGTGDGNTIYF
J gene: TRBJ1-2; CDR3 length: 15; D gene: -; clone size: -; V gene: TRBV18; CDR3 DNA: TGTGCCAGCTCACCACCGGGTTCAGGGAAGGATGGCTACACCTTC; CDR3 protein: CASSPPGSGKDGYTF
J gene: TRBJ1-2; CDR3 length: 13; D gene: -; clone size: -; V gene: TRBV7-9; CDR3 DNA: TGTGCCAGCAGCTTAGACAGGCTCTATGGCTACACCTTC; CDR3 protein: CASSLDRLYGYTF
J gene: TRBJ1-2; CDR3 length: 16; D gene: TRBD1; clone size: once; V gene: TRBV6-1; CDR3 DNA: TGTGCCAGCAGTGAAGCTACCGCGGGACAGAACTATGGCTACACCTTC; CDR3 protein: CASSEATAGQNYGYTF
J gene: TRBJ1-1; CDR3 length: 14; D gene: TRBD1; clone size: -; V gene: TRBV7-2; CDR3 DNA: TGTGCCAGCAGCTTAGAGACAGGGACCGCTGAAGCTTTCTTT; CDR3 protein: CASSLETGTAEAFF
J gene: TRBJ1-1; CDR3 length: 18; D gene: TRBD1; clone size: -; V gene: TRBV28; CDR3 DNA: TGTGCCAGCAGTTCCGGGACAGGGGGCGACCTCTTCGGAAACGGAGCTTTCTTT; CDR3 protein: CASSSGTGGDLFGNGAFF
J gene: TRBJ1-5; CDR3 length: 13; D gene: -; clone size: -; V gene: TRBV7-9; CDR3 DNA: TGTGCCAGCAGCTTATGGGCCGATCAGCCCCAGCATTTT; CDR3 protein: CASSLWADQPQHF
J gene: TRBJ2-3; CDR3 length: 14; D gene: -; clone size: -; V gene: TRBV7-2; CDR3 DNA: TGTGCCAGCGAATGGAGGGGGCGCCGAGATACGCAGTATTTT; CDR3 protein: CASEWRGRRDTQYF
J gene: TRBJ1-1; CDR3 length: 14; D gene: TRBD1; clone size: few; V gene: TRBV5-1; CDR3 DNA: TGCGCCAGCAGCTTGACAGGGGCGAACACTGAAGCTTTCTTT; CDR3 protein: CASSLTGANTEAFF
J gene: TRBJ2-7; CDR3 length: 14; D gene: -; clone size: few; V gene: TRBV4-1; CDR3 DNA: TGCGCCACCACTCGGGACACTGAGACCTACGAGCAGTACTTC; CDR3 protein: CATTRDTETYEQYF
J gene: TRBJ2-7; CDR3 length: 14; D gene: TRBD1; clone size: -; V gene: TRBV19; CDR3 DNA: TGTGCCAGTAGTATGCAGGGGGCATCGGACGAGCAGTACTTC; CDR3 protein: CASSMQGASDEQYF
J gene: TRBJ2-5; CDR3 length: 14; D gene: TRBD1; clone size: -; V gene: TRBV28; CDR3 DNA: TGTGCCAGCGGGGCCCTAGGGGGCGAAGAGACCCAGTACTTC; CDR3 protein: CASGALGGEETQYF
J gene: TRBJ1-2; CDR3 length: 15; D gene: -; clone size: -; V gene: TRBV12-5; CDR3 DNA: TGTGCTAGTGGTCCCCCGGGGGGGAAAGTCTATGGCTACACCTTC; CDR3 protein: CASGPPGGKVYGYTF
J gene: TRBJ2-7; CDR3 length: 12; D gene: -; clone size: -; V gene: TRBV28; CDR3 DNA: TGTGCCAGCAGTTTATCCGGTTACGAGCAGTACTTC; CDR3 protein: CASSLSGYEQYF
J gene: TRBJ2-5; CDR3 length: 14; D gene: TRBD2; clone size: -; V gene: TRBV15; CDR3 DNA: TGTGCCAGCCGCCGGAGCGGGGGGCCGGAGACCCAGTACTTC; CDR3 protein: CASRRSGGPETQYF
J gene: TRBJ1-1; CDR3 length: 12; D gene: -; clone size: -; V gene: TRBV30; CDR3 DNA: TGTGCCTGGAGTTCGGGGAACACTGAAGCTTTCTTT; CDR3 protein: CAWSSGNTEAFF
J gene: TRBJ1-6; CDR3 length: 14; D gene: TRBD1; clone size: -; V gene: TRBV6-5; CDR3 DNA: TGTGCCAGCAGTTATGGCAGGGGGCATTCACCCCTCCACTTT; CDR3 protein: CASSYGRGHSPLHF
J gene: TRBJ1-1; CDR3 length: 15; D gene: -; clone size: -; V gene: TRBV6-5; CDR3 DNA: TGTGCCAGCAGTTCACCAGGGGCTTCGAACACTGAAGCTTTCTTT; CDR3 protein: CASSSPGASNTEAFF
J gene: TRBJ1-2; CDR3 length: 14; D gene: -; clone size: -; V gene: TRBV5-1; CDR3 DNA: TGCGCCAGCAGCTTGGCCGGGGTTGACTATGGCTACACCTTC; CDR3 protein: CASSLAGVDYGYTF
J gene: TRBJ2-1; CDR3 length: 18; D gene: -; clone size: -; V gene: TRBV25-1; CDR3 DNA: TGTGCCAGCTCAGACGCCCGGGACTTAGTAAGCTCCTACAATGAGCAGTTCTTC; CDR3 protein: CASSDARDLVSSYNEQFF
J gene: TRBJ1-5; CDR3 length: 11; D gene: -; clone size: -; V gene: TRBV2; CDR3 DNA: TGTGCCAGCAGTAACGGGCAGCCCCAGCATTTT; CDR3 protein: CASSNGQPQHF
J gene: TRBJ1-5; CDR3 length: 14; D gene: TRBD1; clone size: -; V gene: TRBV27; CDR3 DNA: TGTGCCAGCAGTCCCCGGACAGGGGATCAGCCCCAGCATTTT; CDR3 protein: CASSPRTGDQPQHF